The rows below give T cell receptor beta chains drawn from one sample of a study of T cells in Graves' hyperthyroidism and ophthalmopathy. From the multiplex PCR reads, TCRdb called clonotypes with MiXCR, one entry per CDR3 protein. Here the sample spans about 350,000 distinct CDR3 sequences, 14% being singletons. The sample consisted of blood. The source is a woman aged 25 to 39 with Graves' hyperthyroidism. The CDR3 runs from the conserved cysteine through the conserved F or W. A D gene is named only where the DNA matches it firmly. For some rows the clone size is stated as once, few or many, or as a class when expanded; others skip it.

CDR3nt	CDR3aa	abundance	v_gene	j_gene	d_gene
TGTGCCAGCAGCCCATCTGCCGCAGGAGGCTACACCTTC	CASSPSAAGGYTF	many	TRBV2	TRBJ1-2	.
TGTGCCAGCCGGATTCTAGGACCGGGCAATGAGCAGTTCTTC	CASRILGPGNEQFF	many	TRBV7-6	TRBJ2-1	.
TGTGCCAGTAGTGGACAGCTGAACACTGAAGCTTTCTTT	CASSGQLNTEAFF	many	TRBV19	TRBJ1-1	.
TGTGCCAGCAACTCTCCGGGACAGGAGCGGCAGCCCCAGCATTTT	CASNSPGQERQPQHF	few	TRBV5-8	TRBJ1-5	TRBD1
TGCGGCGTTGGCGTAGCGGGAAGGCACAATGAGCAGTTCTTC	CGVGVAGRHNEQFF	.	TRBV29-1	TRBJ2-1	TRBD2
TGCAGTGCTAGGGGGGGAGACTCGAGGGGGTCCACAGATACGCAGTATTTT	CSARGGDSRGSTDTQYF	many	TRBV20-1	TRBJ2-3	.
TGTGCCAGCAGTTACAACTCTGGGGCCAACGTCCTGACTTTC	CASSYNSGANVLTF	many	TRBV6-2/TRBV6-3	TRBJ2-6	.
TGTGCCAGCAGTCTCATAAATAGCGGGAGTTTTTCCCACGAGCAGTACTTC	CASSLINSGSFSHEQYF	.	TRBV28	TRBJ2-7	TRBD2
TGCGCCAGCAGCCAAGGAGTTTGGTGGCAGGGAAAGGAAGGGACCTACGAGCAGTACTTC	CASSQGVWWQGKEGTYEQYF	.	TRBV4-3	TRBJ2-7	.
TGTGCCAGCGCAGAGGTGTCCTACAATGAGCAGTTCTTC	CASAEVSYNEQFF	many	TRBV2	TRBJ2-1	.
TGTGCCAGCAGTACTCGACTAGCGGGAGGGTTAAATGAGCAGTTCTTC	CASSTRLAGGLNEQFF	.	TRBV6-2/TRBV6-3	TRBJ2-1	TRBD2
TGTGCCTGGAGTGTACTTCGGACTAGCGGGATAACCTACGAGCAGTTCTTC	CAWSVLRTSGITYEQFF	.	TRBV30	TRBJ2-1	TRBD2
TGCAGCGTTGTGGGGTACACTGAAGCTTTCTTT	CSVVGYTEAFF	many	TRBV29-1	TRBJ1-1	.
TGCAGCGTTGGACGGTCTAACTATGGCTACACCTTC	CSVGRSNYGYTF	few	TRBV29-1	TRBJ1-2	.
TGTGCCAGCAGCTTGTCTGACGGAAGCTACAATGAGCAGTTCTTC	CASSLSDGSYNEQFF	many	TRBV5-5	TRBJ2-1	.
TGTGCCAGCAGTTTATCCTGGTTCTACGAGCAGTACTTC	CASSLSWFYEQYF	many	TRBV28	TRBJ2-7	.
TGTGCCATCAGACCCCAAGGCGCTAGCTACTCTGGGGCCAACGTCCTGACTTTC	CAIRPQGASYSGANVLTF	few	TRBV10-3	TRBJ2-6	.
TGTGCCAGCAGCAGTAGCCCCTCGAGCACAGATACGCAGTATTTT	CASSSSPSSTDTQYF	many	TRBV7-3	TRBJ2-3	.
TGTGCCAGCAGGCCCGCGGGGGGCACAGATACGCAGTATTTT	CASRPAGGTDTQYF	many	TRBV2	TRBJ2-3	TRBD2
TGCAGCGTAGAGACAGGGAGCTCCTACAATGAGCAGTTCTTC	CSVETGSSYNEQFF	few	TRBV29-1	TRBJ2-1	TRBD1
TGTGCCAGCAGTCCCGCCTCAGGGGGCAAGGCGAATGAGCAGTTCTTC	CASSPASGGKANEQFF	many	TRBV6-2/TRBV6-3	TRBJ2-1	TRBD1
TGCAGTGCTAGAGATCAAATGAGCACAGATACGCAGTATTTT	CSARDQMSTDTQYF	many	TRBV20-1	TRBJ2-3	.
TGCAGCGTCGCCAGGGGCCGGGACACTGAAGCTTTCTTT	CSVARGRDTEAFF	.	TRBV29-1	TRBJ1-1	.
TGTGCCATCAGCCCGGAAGGGGTTCAGCCCCAGCATTTT	CAISPEGVQPQHF	few	TRBV10-3	TRBJ1-5	.
TGTGCCAGTAGTATCGACGGACAACAGCCCCAGCATTTT	CASSIDGQQPQHF	many	TRBV19	TRBJ1-5	.
TGTGCCAGCAGCTCCCCCCGGGTGCCCTACGAGCAGTACTTC	CASSSPRVPYEQYF	few	TRBV13	TRBJ2-7	.
TGTGCCAGCAGTTACGCCGGGGGGGCTGGGCAGTTCTTC	CASSYAGGAGQFF	many	TRBV6-6	TRBJ2-1	TRBD2
TGTGCCAGCAGCCAAGGTGGAACAGGGCGAAACACCATATATTTT	CASSQGGTGRNTIYF	few	TRBV14	TRBJ1-3	.
TGTGCCAGCAGCCGCCGAGGGGGCGAGACTGAAGCTTTCTTT	CASSRRGGETEAFF	many	TRBV3-1	TRBJ1-1	TRBD1
TGTGCCAGCACCCTACGGAGTGGGTTGACTGAAGCTTTCTTT	CASTLRSGLTEAFF	.	TRBV6-1	TRBJ1-1	.
TGTGCCAGCAGTTTGTGGGGTAGTACAAGCACAGATACGCAGTATTTT	CASSLWGSTSTDTQYF	many	TRBV12-3/TRBV12-4	TRBJ2-3	.
TGTGCCAGCAGTTTGGAAGGGAAAGAGACCCAGTACTTC	CASSLEGKETQYF	many	TRBV12-3/TRBV12-4	TRBJ2-5	.
TGCGCCACCGGAGGCGGGACAGGTCAAGAGACCCAGTACTTC	CATGGGTGQETQYF	few	TRBV5-1	TRBJ2-5	TRBD1
TGTGCCAGCAGCTTTAGCGGGAGGGGGTTTGGTGAGCAGTTCTTC	CASSFSGRGFGEQFF	many	TRBV7-2	TRBJ2-1	TRBD2
TGTGCCAGCAGCACCCGACTAGCGGGAGGGATGAACATTCAGTACTTC	CASSTRLAGGMNIQYF	many	TRBV7-2	TRBJ2-4	TRBD2
TGTGCCAGCAGCTTAGCTCTGGGACGCCGAGCGAACACCGGGGAGCTGTTTTTT	CASSLALGRRANTGELFF	.	TRBV7-9	TRBJ2-2	.
TGTGCCAGCAGCTCCTCTTATAGCAATCAGCCCCAGCATTTT	CASSSSYSNQPQHF	few	TRBV6-1	TRBJ1-5	.
TGTGCCAGCAGTTACCCTGGGACAGGTCGGTACGAGCAGTACTTC	CASSYPGTGRYEQYF	few	TRBV6-2/TRBV6-3	TRBJ2-7	TRBD1
TGCAGCGCTGACCCCTCCCTAGCGCCCAGCTCCTACAATGAGCAGTTCTTC	CSADPSLAPSSYNEQFF	many	TRBV20-1	TRBJ2-1	.
TGTGCCAGCTCTACCGAAGGGGATGCAGATACGCAGTATTTT	CASSTEGDADTQYF	few	TRBV11-1	TRBJ2-3	.
TGTGCCAGCAGTCAGGGACTAGCGCTTAAAATCACCCGGTTCTTC	CASSQGLALKITRFF	few	TRBV6-2/TRBV6-3	TRBJ2-1	TRBD2
TGCGCCAGCAGCGACGACAGGGTTGGGGCCAACGTCCTGACTTTC	CASSDDRVGANVLTF	few	TRBV5-1	TRBJ2-6	TRBD1
TGTGCCAGCAGCTTAGTTGGGACTAATGACAATGAGCAGTTCTTC	CASSLVGTNDNEQFF	.	TRBV7-2	TRBJ2-1	TRBD2
TGTGCCAGCAGCGTATCCAGGGGGCTGAACACTGAAGCTTTCTTT	CASSVSRGLNTEAFF	many	TRBV28	TRBJ1-1	TRBD1
TGTGCCAGCAGTGACAGAGCGGGAAATTACAATGAGCAGTTCTTC	CASSDRAGNYNEQFF	many	TRBV6-4	TRBJ2-1	TRBD2
TGTGCCAGCAGTTTACCCCGGACTAGCGGGGATTACGAGCAGTACTTC	CASSLPRTSGDYEQYF	few	TRBV28	TRBJ2-7	TRBD2
TGTGCCTGGAGTTCACTCGGTGGTGAGCAGTTCTTC	CAWSSLGGEQFF	many	TRBV30	TRBJ2-1	.
TGTGCCAGCATAGCGGGGGTAACCGGGGAGCTGTTTTTT	CASIAGVTGELFF	few	TRBV10-3	TRBJ2-2	TRBD2
TGTGCCAGCAGCCCACGGGACGCCTCCTACGAGCAGTACTTC	CASSPRDASYEQYF	many	TRBV11-2	TRBJ2-7	.
TGCAGCGTTGTCGGAGTCTATGGCTACACCTTC	CSVVGVYGYTF	.	TRBV29-1	TRBJ1-2	.
TGTGCCAGCAGTCTTATTGGGTCCTTCTACAATGAGCAGTTCTTC	CASSLIGSFYNEQFF	many	TRBV28	TRBJ2-1	.
TGCGCCAGCAGCCCAACTCTGACCCCTGGGGCCAACGTCCTGACTTTC	CASSPTLTPGANVLTF	.	TRBV4-1	TRBJ2-6	.
TGTGCCAGCAGTCTCGGACTTGTACAAGAGACCCAGTACTTC	CASSLGLVQETQYF	many	TRBV28	TRBJ2-5	.
TGTGCCGGCATATCGACAGGGGGTTACTATGGCTACACCTTC	CAGISTGGYYGYTF	few	TRBV2	TRBJ1-2	TRBD1
TGTGCCACCGCCCCCGCCGGCTCCTATAATTCACCCCTCCACTTT	CATAPAGSYNSPLHF	few	TRBV2	TRBJ1-6	.